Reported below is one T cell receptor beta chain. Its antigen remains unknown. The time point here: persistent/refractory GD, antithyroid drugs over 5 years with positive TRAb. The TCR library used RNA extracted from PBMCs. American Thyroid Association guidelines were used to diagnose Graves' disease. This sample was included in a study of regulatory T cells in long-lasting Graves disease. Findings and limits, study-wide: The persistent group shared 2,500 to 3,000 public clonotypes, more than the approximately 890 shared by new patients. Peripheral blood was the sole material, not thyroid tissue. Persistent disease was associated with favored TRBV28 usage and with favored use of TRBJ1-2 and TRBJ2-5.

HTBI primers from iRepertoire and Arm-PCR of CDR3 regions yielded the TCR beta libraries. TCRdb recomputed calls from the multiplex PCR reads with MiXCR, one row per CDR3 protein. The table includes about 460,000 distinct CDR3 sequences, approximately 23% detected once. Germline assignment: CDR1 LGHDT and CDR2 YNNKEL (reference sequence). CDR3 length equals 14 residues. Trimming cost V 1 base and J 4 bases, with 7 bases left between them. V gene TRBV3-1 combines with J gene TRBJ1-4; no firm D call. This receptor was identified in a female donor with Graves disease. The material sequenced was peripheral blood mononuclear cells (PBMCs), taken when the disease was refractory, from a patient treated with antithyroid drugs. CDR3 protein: CASSQVNSNEKLFF. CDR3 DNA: TGTGCCAGCAGCCAAGTAAACAGTAATGAAAAACTGTTTTTT.